Following are 20 T cell receptor beta chains from one sample sequenced in a study of blood T cell repertoires in COVID-19. Generated by immunoSEQ multiplex PCR, the TCRdb table keeps only in-frame clones and is missing some. In the table there are approximately 93,000 clones, 80% to 90% of which are singletons. Sequencing used peripheral blood. The receptor set was obtained from a human donor in a cohort sampled during active COVID-19.

J is TRBJ1-5 and V is TRBV19; weak D call: TRBD1 (6 bases). With 0 bases removed from V and 5 bases from J, the gap between germline ends came to 20 bases. Germline CDR1 and CDR2: LNHDA and SQIVND (reference sequence). This CDR3 has 18 amino acids. CDR3 DNA: TGTGCCAGTAGTATAGATCCTTGGTCGACAGGCTCATATCAGCCCCAGCATTTT. It specifies CASSIDPWSTGSYQPQHF.

This rearrangement joins TRBV5-1 to TRBJ2-1, with D unresolved. Germline loops: CDR1 SGHRS, CDR2 YFSETQ. The CDR3 has 15 residues. Trimming removed 4 bases at V and 0 bases at J, with 11 bases between. The CDR3 reads CASSPVSSSYNEQFF. The CDR3 nucleotides read TGCGCCAGCAGCCCAGTATCCAGCTCCTACAATGAGCAGTTCTTC. Full variable domain (outside the CDR3, taken from reference TRBV5-1 and TRBJ2-1): KAGVTQTPRYLIKTRGQQVTLSCSPISGHRSVSWYQQTPGQGLQFLFEYFSETQRNKGNFPGRFSGRQFSNSRSEMNVSTLELGDSALYLCASSPVSSSYNEQFFGPGTRLTVL.

This clone was seen only once. The CDR3: CASSFQGVAEAQYF. The CDR3 nucleotides read TGCGCCAGCAGCTTCCAGGGAGTAGCGGAAGCGCAGTACTTC. The V call is TRBV4-1, the J call TRBJ2-7; possibly TRBD2 for D (6 bases). Germline assignment: CDR1 MGHRA and CDR2 YSYEKL. The germline V and J ends were trimmed by 5 bases and 9 bases, with 20 bases remaining between them. This CDR3 comprises 14 residues.

The chain uses TRBV4-2 and TRBJ2-1, with 15 positions matching TRBD2. This CDR3 spans 19 amino acids. Germline CDR1 reads LGHNA; CDR2 reads YNFKEQ. V lost 0 bases, J lost 5 bases, and 8 bases stayed unmatched. The CDR3 DNA is TGTGCCAGCAGCCAAGATGCCGGACTAGCGGGAGGGACTCACAATGAGCAGTTCTTC. Translation gives CASSQDAGLAGGTHNEQFF.

V is TRBV20-1 and J is TRBJ2-7; TRBD2 aligns across 14 bases. This CDR3 spans 15 amino acids. CDR1 is DFQATT, CDR2 SNEGSKA, per germline (reference sequence). J lost 8 bases, V lost 3 bases, and 9 bases had no gene match. The CDR3 loop is CSASGGGLAGVKQYF. Written as DNA, the CDR3 is TGCAGTGCTAGTGGGGGGGGACTAGCGGGAGTCAAGCAGTACTTC.

This chain uses TRBV2 with TRBJ1-3; TRBD1 matches at 7 bases. CDR3 size: 16 residues. CDR1 is SNHLY, CDR2 FYNNEI, per germline. Trimming removed 6 bases from V and 2 bases from J; junction bases left unmatched: 10. CDR3 DNA sequence: TGTGCCAGCAGCGGGACAGCGAAGGGTACTGGAAACACCATATATTTT. Translation gives CASSGTAKGTGNTIYF.

This clone appeared once. This sequence joins TRBV19 and TRBJ2-2, with TRBD2 identical over 7 bases. Germline CDR1 and CDR2: LNHDA and SQIVND (reference sequence). V shed 5 bases and J 0 bases; nucleotides not matched to a gene: 6. CDR3 length: 16 amino acids. CDR3 amino acids: CASSGAAGANTGELFF. The CDR3 DNA reads as TGTGCCAGTAGTGGGGCGGCGGGGGCGAACACCGGGGAGCTGTTTTTT.

This CDR3 is CASSSGLAGLTGTGELFF. For the CDR3, the DNA is TGTGCCAGTAGTTCGGGACTAGCGGGCCTCACGGGGACCGGGGAGCTGTTTTTT. The J gene is TRBJ2-2, the V gene TRBV19; 12 bases line up with TRBD2. CDR3 length: 18 residues. Unmatched junction bases numbered 12, after V lost 5 bases and J lost 5 bases. The germline V gene encodes CDR1 LNHDA and CDR2 SQIVND (reference sequence).

V is TRBV3-1 (or the pseudogene TRBV3-2) and J is TRBJ2-3, with D maybe TRBD2 (5 bases). The V end was cut by 1 base, the J end by 4 bases, with 12 bases between. CDR3 length equals 15 residues. Germline values: CDR1 LGHDT, CDR2 YNNKEL (reference sequence). The CDR3, as DNA: TGTGCCAGCAGCCAAGTGGCCGGGATCCCAGATACGCAGTATTTT. Amino acid sequence: CASSQVAGIPDTQYF.

This chain connects TRBV9 to TRBJ2-5; TRBD2 agrees at 9 bases. V trimming: 4 bases; J trimming: 5 bases; junction bases outside the gene matches: 12. The CDR3 contains 16 residues. Germline V gene lookup returns CDR1 SGDLS and CDR2 YYNGEE. The CDR3 here is CASSKGASGTRETQYF. Written as DNA, the CDR3 is TGTGCCAGCAGCAAGGGGGCTAGCGGGACTCGGGAGACCCAGTACTTC.

The rearrangement uses TRBV2 and TRBJ2-6; 7 nucleotides align to TRBD1. From germline, CDR1 is SNHLY and CDR2 FYNNEI. V was pared by 6 bases and J by 0 bases, with 2 bases of the junction left unmatched. The CDR3 has 15 residues. The CDR3 DNA sequence: TGTGCCAGCAGCCAGGGGGTCTCTGGGGCCAACGTCCTGACTTTC. Encoded protein: CASSQGVSGANVLTF.

This clone was recorded a few times. This CDR3 is CAISEDIAGGGYTF. CDR3 nucleotides: TGTGCCATCAGTGAAGACATCGCGGGGGGTGGCTACACCTTC. The chain recombines TRBV10-3 with TRBJ1-2; perhaps TRBD1 as D (5 bases). V was clipped by 3 bases and J by 7 bases, with 15 bases between them. The CDR3 sequence is 14 residues long. Germline values: CDR1 ENHRY, CDR2 SYGVKD.

V and J are TRBV6-5 and TRBJ2-7, with unresolved D. The CDR3 is 15 residues long. CDR1 is MNHEY and CDR2 is SVGAGI in the germline V gene. V was trimmed by 4 bases and J by 0 bases, leaving 13 bases between them. The CDR3 DNA is TGTGCCAGCAGTTCCCATGTGGGCATCTCCTACGAGCAGTACTTC. Amino acids: CASSSHVGISYEQYF.

About this clone: Germline and junction disagree at one end, which may indicate a read error. The chain has TRBV10-3 and TRBJ1-1; D gene uncertain. In germline, CDR1 is ENHRY, CDR2 SYGVKD. CDR3 length: 12 residues. The CDR3 sequence is CAISGGDTEAFF. The CDR3 bases are TGTGCCATTAGTGGCGGTGACACTGAAGCTTTCTTT.

The chain combines TRBV6-5 with TRBJ1-6; 7 bases are shared with TRBD1. CDR1 and CDR2 (germline): MNHEY, SVGAGI. V was clipped by 4 bases and J by 12 bases; unmatched bases: 6. The CDR3 has 13 amino acids. The CDR3 spells CASSFGTEGPLHF. The CDR3 DNA sequence: TGTGCCAGCAGTTTCGGGACAGAAGGACCCCTCCACTTT.

This clone has more than one count but fewer than ten. The V gene is TRBV7-6, the J gene TRBJ1-3, with 7 bases aligning to TRBD1. The CDR3 length is 16 residues. The trim removed 4 bases at V and 0 bases at J, leaving 6 bases unmatched. Germline loops: CDR1 SGHVS, CDR2 FNYEAQ. CDR3 nucleotide sequence: TGTGCCAGCAGCTCGACAGGGCTGAGCTCTGGAAACACCATATATTTT. It codes for CASSSTGLSSGNTIYF.

The chain carries TRBV6-6 and TRBJ2-1; 8 nucleotides align to TRBD2. The CDR3 sequence is 16 residues long. Germline values: CDR1 MNHNY, CDR2 SVGAGI (reference sequence). Unmatched junction bases numbered 11, after V lost 4 bases and J lost 6 bases. CDR3 in DNA: TGTGCCAGCAGTTCACGACCAGCGGGAGAGGTCAATGAGCAGTTCTTC. Residues: CASSSRPAGEVNEQFF.

By share of the sample, this clone is medium-sized. The V gene is TRBV24-1, the J gene TRBJ1-2, with D maybe TRBD1 (5 bases). The germline V gene encodes CDR1 KGHDR and CDR2 SFDVKD. CDR3 length: 14 residues. Deletions cut 6 bases from V and 5 bases from J, with 15 bases between. The CDR3 sequence is CATSSGGLEYGYTF. The CDR3, as DNA: TGTGCCACCAGTTCGGGGGGACTCGAATATGGCTACACCTTC.

This rearrangement joins TRBV6-6 to TRBJ2-1; 11 positions match TRBD1. CDR1 is MNHNY and CDR2 is SVGAGI in the germline V gene (reference sequence). The CDR3 is 13 residues long. Losses at the gene ends were 6 bases for V and 7 bases for J; bases not matched to a gene: 2. CDR3 region: CASRGTGGNEQFF. CDR3 in DNA: TGTGCCAGCAGGGGGACAGGGGGAAATGAGCAGTTCTTC.

V is TRBV18 and J is TRBJ1-6, with 7 bases identical to TRBD1. CDR1 is KGHSH and CDR2 is LQKENI in the germline V gene. Trimming cost V 0 bases and J 9 bases; bases outside gene matches: 14. The CDR3 has 18 amino acids. The CDR3 sequence is CASSPPFNSGGRSSPLHF. In nucleotides, the CDR3 is TGTGCCAGCTCACCACCGTTTAACTCAGGGGGACGGAGTTCACCCCTCCACTTT.